This T cell receptor (beta chain) stems from a study of OX40 agonist ivuxolimab in advanced cancers. About the research overall: Of mixed ages from about 20 to 90 and averaging about 60 years, the group was almost 85% male. Two patients with cutaneous melanoma and one with hepatocellular carcinoma, three in total, showed partial responses.

Here immunoSEQ multiplex PCR was the method, and the copy in TCRdb shows in-frame clones only, minus some. The sample yields approximately 62,000 clones, roughly 90% seen once. Germline CDR1 is SGHVS and CDR2 is FQNEAQ. Germline trimming cut 2 bases from V and 0 bases from J; bases unmatched to any gene: 9. The CDR3 consists of 20 residues. This chain links TRBV7-8 with TRBJ2-1, with 14 positions matching TRBD2. Sequencing was performed on CD4+ or CD8+ T cells sorted from blood, taken in a trial of the OX40 agonist ivuxolimab. The receptor was isolated from an adult with an advanced solid tumor such as melanoma, head and neck, liver or kidney cancer. CDR3 sequence: CASSLNPGLAGGPSYNEQFF. The CDR3 DNA follows: TGTGCCAGCAGCTTAAACCCAGGACTAGCGGGAGGACCCTCCTACAATGAGCAGTTCTTC.